This T cell receptor beta chain came from a study of cytomegalovirus exposure and HLA in healthy donors. Primers for the PCR totalled 60 Vbeta and 13 Jbeta. Sequencing used immunoSEQ multiplex PCR; TCRdb keeps in-frame clones, though not all of them. The table has approximately 170,000 clones, just under 80% seen once; the top ten hold 7%. This clone has only one observation. What it recognizes is unknown. General study results and limits: When the data were analyzed later, several of the most significant clusters appeared to be linked to common viral pathogens.

While unrecorded immune exposures were likely, the donors were nominally healthy when sampled. The receptor was derived from a woman in her thirties or forties in good health and CMV-seropositive. Material for sequencing was PBMCs.

CDR3 DNA: TGTGCCAGCAGCCCTACCAGGGGTATCGGCGAGCAGTACTTC. It encodes CASSPTRGIGEQYF. V gene TRBV9 combines with J gene TRBJ2-7; possible D gene TRBD1, 6 bases. The V and J ends lost 4 bases and 6 bases respectively, with 17 bases between them. The CDR3 spans 14 residues. Germline V gene data show CDR1 as SGDLS and CDR2 as YYNGEE.